This passage covers 20 T cell receptor beta chains from one sample sequenced in a study of cytomegalovirus exposure and HLA in healthy donors. Vbeta (60) and Jbeta (13) primers were used in the PCR. Only in-frame clones appear in the TCRdb table, and some are missing; sequencing was by immunoSEQ multiplex PCR. Of some 180,000 clones in the sample, roughly 8.7% are singletons; the top ten hold roughly 1.4%. The sequencing input was PBMCs. These TCRs come from a woman aged 25 to 39 in good health and CMV-seropositive.

The chain links TRBV5-5 to TRBJ1-2; the D is unclear. CDR3 length: 14 amino acids. V gave up 1 base and J gave up 6 bases, with 13 bases separating them. Germline CDR1 SGHKS, CDR2 YYEKEE (reference sequence). The CDR3 loop reads CASSLFTGRDGYTF. The CDR3 DNA reads as TGTGCCAGCAGCTTGTTTACGGGAAGGGATGGCTACACCTTC.

The genes are TRBV30 and TRBJ1-2; D not resolved. Deletions cut 4 bases from V and 4 bases from J, with 10 bases between. The CDR3 spans 12 residues. The germline CDR1 and CDR2 sequences are GTSNPN and SVGIG (reference sequence). The CDR3 loop reads CAWTPGFYGYTF. The CDR3 DNA reads as TGTGCCTGGACGCCAGGCTTCTATGGCTACACCTTC.

The sample holds a few counts of this clone. Relative to the germline gene, one junction end is altered; a read error may explain this. The chain has TRBV5-1 and TRBJ1-4; D not certain. This CDR3 comprises 10 residues. Per germline, CDR1 SGHRS and CDR2 YFSETQ. The CDR3 is CARSFSLRPF. The CDR3 region has the DNA TGCGCCAGAAGCTTTAGCCTACGACCTTTT.

Only a few counts were recorded for this clone. This chain links TRBV13 with TRBJ2-3; D ambiguous. Deletions cut 2 bases from V and 4 bases from J, with 7 bases between. The CDR3 runs 13 residues. The V gene's germline CDR1 is PRHDT and CDR2 FYEKMQ (reference sequence). The CDR3 is CASSLTSPDTQYF. CDR3 in DNA: TGTGCCAGCAGCTTAACTTCCCCAGATACGCAGTATTTT.

The genes are TRBV28 and TRBJ2-7; TRBD2 matches 8 bases. Per germline, CDR1 MDHEN and CDR2 SYDVKM. CDR3 length equals 14 residues. The J segment lost 3 bases and the V segment lost 6 bases, leaving 7 bases of the junction unmatched. CDR3 sequence (DNA): TGTGCCAGCAGAGGAGCGGGAGTCAACTACGAGCAGTACTTC. This sequence encodes CASRGAGVNYEQYF.

In this sample, this clone turned up a few times. The chain combines TRBV5-1 with TRBJ2-1; 9 nucleotides line up with TRBD2. The CDR3 is made up of 21 amino acids. Germline V gene data show CDR1 as SGHRS and CDR2 as YFSETQ. Unmatched junction bases numbered 18, after V lost 1 base and J lost 1 base. CDR3 in amino acids: CASSLTSTGGRGLYSYNEQFF. The CDR3 nucleotides read TGCGCCAGCAGCTTGACGTCGACTGGCGGGAGGGGTTTGTATTCCTACAATGAGCAGTTCTTC. Supplemented by reference TRBV5-1 and TRBJ2-1, the full variable domain reads KAGVTQTPRYLIKTRGQQVTLSCSPISGHRSVSWYQQTPGQGLQFLFEYFSETQRNKGNFPGRFSGRQFSNSRSEMNVSTLELGDSALYLCASSLTSTGGRGLYSYNEQFFGPGTRLTVL.

This clone was observed a handful of times. This chain joins TRBV5-1 and TRBJ1-4; tentative D call: TRBD1 (5 bases). Germline loops: CDR1 SGHRS, CDR2 YFSETQ. The CDR3 loop spans 15 amino acids. Deletions cut 0 bases from V and 1 base from J, with 7 bases between. CDR3 coding DNA: TGCGCCAGCAGCTTGGAAGGGGTAACTAATGAAAAACTGTTTTTT. Its translation: CASSLEGVTNEKLFF.

This clone was counted only a few times. The chain couples TRBV5-1 to TRBJ2-1; 11 bases map to TRBD2. CDR3 length: 17 amino acids. Germline V CDR1 and CDR2: SGHRS, YFSETQ. J lost 0 bases, V lost 4 bases, and 6 bases had no gene match. CDR3: CASSPLAGGSSYNEQFF. CDR3 nucleotides: TGCGCCAGCAGCCCGCTAGCGGGAGGTTCCTCCTACAATGAGCAGTTCTTC.

In this sample, this clone turned up a few times. The rearrangement links TRBV2 to TRBJ1-4; TRBD1 might be the D (5 bases). The germline CDR1 and CDR2 sequences are SNHLY and FYNNEI. The CDR3 runs 15 residues. V was trimmed by 4 bases and J by 6 bases, leaving 15 bases between them. The CDR3 reads CASSGPGREDEKLFF. CDR3 DNA: TGTGCCAGCAGTGGACCGGGGCGGGAGGATGAAAAACTGTTTTTT.

The J gene is TRBJ1-1, the V gene TRBV27; 7 nucleotides agree with TRBD1. Trimming removed 8 bases from V and 0 bases from J; junction bases left unmatched: 9. There are 15 residues in the CDR3. Germline V gene sequence: CDR1 MNHEY, CDR2 SMNVEV (reference sequence). CDR3 region: CASGGVGGMNTEAFF. CDR3 DNA: TGTGCCAGCGGAGGCGTAGGGGGCATGAACACTGAAGCTTTCTTT.

The rearrangement joins TRBV29-1 to TRBJ2-7, with TRBD2 as a possible D gene (5 bases). The germline CDR1 and CDR2 sequences are SQVTM and ANQGSEA. The V end lost 6 bases, the J end lost 0 bases, and 9 bases lay between the germline ends. This CDR3 is built from 12 residues. In DNA, the CDR3 is TGCAGCGTCGCGGACTTCTCCTACGAGCAGTACTTC. Protein sequence: CSVADFSYEQYF.

This CDR3 reads CASSTRLAGYEQYF. In DNA, the CDR3 is TGCGCCAGCAGCACACGACTAGCTGGATACGAGCAGTACTTC. The genes are TRBV5-1 and TRBJ2-7; the match to TRBD2 covers 7 bases. V dropped 4 bases and J dropped 4; count of bases not matched to a gene: 8. CDR1 and CDR2 (germline): SGHRS, YFSETQ. The CDR3 is 14 amino acids.

This clone was detected only a few times. The chain joins TRBV5-1 to TRBJ2-2; TRBD1 might be the D (6 bases). The CDR3 is made up of 13 amino acids. Trimming removed 5 bases from V and 5 bases from J, with 10 bases in between. Germline V gene sequence: CDR1 SGHRS, CDR2 YFSETQ. The CDR3 region has the DNA TGCGCCAGCAGATACAGGGAAACCGGGGAGCTGTTTTTT. It codes for CASRYRETGELFF.

This clone was found a few times. J is TRBJ1-4 and V is TRBV5-1; 10 bases are a match to TRBD1. The V gene's germline CDR1 is SGHRS and CDR2 YFSETQ. The CDR3 covers 16 residues. J was trimmed by 8 bases and V by 1 base; bases with no gene match: 8. The CDR3 sequence: CASSLSPGTGDEKLFF. CDR3 DNA sequence: TGCGCCAGCAGCTTGTCCCCGGGGACAGGGGACGAAAAACTGTTTTTT.

This clone was observed a handful of times. The chain couples TRBV4-1 to TRBJ2-7, with 8 bases identical to TRBD1. The CDR3 length is 14 residues. Germline V CDR1 and CDR2: MGHRA, YSYEKL. V lost 5 bases, J lost 3 bases, and 6 bases stayed unmatched. The CDR3 is CASSERTGSYEQYF. The CDR3 coding sequence is TGCGCCAGCAGCGAGAGGACAGGGAGCTACGAGCAGTACTTC.

The rearrangement joins TRBV28 to TRBJ2-2, with 8 bases that match TRBD2. V shed 5 bases and J 4 bases; nucleotides not matched to a gene: 3. Per the germline V gene, CDR1 is MDHEN and CDR2 is SYDVKM. The CDR3 is 14 amino acids. CDR3 nucleotides: TGTGCCAGCAGTCTTCTAGCGGGCACCGGGGAGCTGTTTTTT. Residues: CASSLLAGTGELFF.

This clone was counted a few times. The chain combines TRBV4-1 with TRBJ2-5, with TRBD2 identical over 11 bases. The germline V gene encodes CDR1 MGHRA and CDR2 YSYEKL. After removal of 4 bases from V and 0 bases from J, the junction contained 10 bases not matched to a gene. The CDR3 runs to 18 residues. CDR3 sequence reads: CASSLRPRLAGNQETQYF. The DNA of the CDR3 is TGCGCCAGCAGCCTACGCCCCCGACTAGCGGGAAACCAAGAGACCCAGTACTTC.

The genes are TRBV6-5 and TRBJ1-4; 8 nucleotides agree with TRBD1. The CDR3 runs 15 residues. In germline, CDR1 is MNHEY, CDR2 SVGAGI. The ends lost 2 bases at V and 3 bases at J; junction bases unmatched: 2. The CDR3 DNA follows: TGTGCCAGCAGTTACCAGGGGGCGGCTAATGAAAAACTGTTTTTT. Residues: CASSYQGAANEKLFF.

This clone has a handful of counts. The V gene is TRBV12-5, the J gene TRBJ2-7; 10 nucleotides line up with TRBD2. Looked up from germline, CDR1 is LGHNT and CDR2 is FRNRAP. CDR3 length: 19 amino acids. With 0 bases clipped from V and 7 bases from J, the junction kept 18 bases outside the gene matches. CDR3 DNA: TGTGCTAGTGGTTTGGTATCTTTCGGAGCGGGAGGGCCAGTTCAGGAGCAGTACTTC. It translates to CASGLVSFGAGGPVQEQYF.

The V gene is TRBV6-1, the J gene TRBJ1-5; TRBD1 aligns across 7 bases. The CDR3 is 14 amino acids. Per germline, CDR1 MNHNS and CDR2 SASEGT. V was clipped by 10 bases and J by 7 bases; unmatched bases: 13. In DNA, the CDR3 is TGTGCCATCCTAGGGGGCGCGGGAGGCCAGCCCCAGCATTTT. This gives the protein CAILGGAGGQPQHF.